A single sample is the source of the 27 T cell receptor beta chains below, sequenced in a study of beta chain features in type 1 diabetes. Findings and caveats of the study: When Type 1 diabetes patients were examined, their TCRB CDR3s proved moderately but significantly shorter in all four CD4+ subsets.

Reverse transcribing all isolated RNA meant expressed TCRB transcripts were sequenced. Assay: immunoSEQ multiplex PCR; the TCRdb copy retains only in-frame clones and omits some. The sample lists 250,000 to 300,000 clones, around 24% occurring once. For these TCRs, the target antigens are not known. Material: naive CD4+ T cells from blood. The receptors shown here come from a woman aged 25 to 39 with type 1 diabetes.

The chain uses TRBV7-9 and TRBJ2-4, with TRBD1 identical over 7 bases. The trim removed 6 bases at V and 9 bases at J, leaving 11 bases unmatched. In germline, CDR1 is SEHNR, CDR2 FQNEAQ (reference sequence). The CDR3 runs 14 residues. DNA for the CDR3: TGTGCCAGCAGACCCACAGGGGCCCAGGGCATTCAGTACTTC. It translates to CASRPTGAQGIQYF.

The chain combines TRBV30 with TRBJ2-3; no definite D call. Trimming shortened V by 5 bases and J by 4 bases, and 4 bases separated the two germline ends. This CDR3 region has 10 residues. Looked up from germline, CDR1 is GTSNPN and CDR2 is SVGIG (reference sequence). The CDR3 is CAWGADTQYF. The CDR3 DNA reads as TGTGCCTGGGGAGCAGATACGCAGTATTTT.

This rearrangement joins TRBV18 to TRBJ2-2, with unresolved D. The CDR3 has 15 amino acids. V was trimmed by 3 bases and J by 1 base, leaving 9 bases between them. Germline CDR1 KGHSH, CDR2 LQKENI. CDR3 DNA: TGTGCCAGCTCACCGTCCCAGGAGAACACCGGGGAGCTGTTTTTT. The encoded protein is CASSPSQENTGELFF.

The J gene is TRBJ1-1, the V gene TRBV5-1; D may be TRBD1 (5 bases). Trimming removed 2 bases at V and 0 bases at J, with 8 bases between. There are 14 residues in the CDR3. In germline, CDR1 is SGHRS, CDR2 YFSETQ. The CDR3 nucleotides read TGCGCCAGCAGCTTTGACAGTTTGAACACTGAAGCTTTCTTT. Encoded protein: CASSFDSLNTEAFF.

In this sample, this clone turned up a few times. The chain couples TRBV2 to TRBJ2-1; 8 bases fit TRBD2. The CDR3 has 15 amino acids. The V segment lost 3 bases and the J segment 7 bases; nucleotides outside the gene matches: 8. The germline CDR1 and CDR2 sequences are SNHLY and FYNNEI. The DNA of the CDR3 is TGTGCCAGCAGTGAGCTAGCGGGTCGACTAAATGAGCAGTTCTTC. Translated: CASSELAGRLNEQFF.

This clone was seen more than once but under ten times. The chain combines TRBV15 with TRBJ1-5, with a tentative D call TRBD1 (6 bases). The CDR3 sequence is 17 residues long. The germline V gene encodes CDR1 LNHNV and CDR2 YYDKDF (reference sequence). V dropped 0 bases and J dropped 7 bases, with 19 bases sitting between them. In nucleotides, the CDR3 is TGTGCCACCAGCAGAGATATAACAGGGCCTATGGGGCAGCCCCAGCATTTT. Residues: CATSRDITGPMGQPQHF. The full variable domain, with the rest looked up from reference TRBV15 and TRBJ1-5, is DAMVIQNPRYQVTQFGKPVTLSCSQTLNHNVMYWYQQKSSQAPKLLFHYYDKDFNNEADTPDNFQSRRPNTSFCFLDIRSPGLGDTAMYLCATSRDITGPMGQPQHFGDGTRLSIL.

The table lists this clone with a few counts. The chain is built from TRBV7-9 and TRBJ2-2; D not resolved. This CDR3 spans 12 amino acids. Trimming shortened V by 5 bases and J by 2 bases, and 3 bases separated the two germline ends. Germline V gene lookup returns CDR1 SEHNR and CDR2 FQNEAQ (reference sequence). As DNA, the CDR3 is TGTGCCAGCAGCCCAAACACCGGGGAGCTGTTTTTT. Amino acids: CASSPNTGELFF. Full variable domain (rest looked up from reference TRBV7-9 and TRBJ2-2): DTGVSQNPRHKITKRGQNVTFRCDPISEHNRLYWYRQTLGQGPEFLTYFQNEAQLEKSRLLSDRFSAERPKGSFSTLEIQRTEQGDSAMYLCASSPNTGELFFGEGSRLTVL.

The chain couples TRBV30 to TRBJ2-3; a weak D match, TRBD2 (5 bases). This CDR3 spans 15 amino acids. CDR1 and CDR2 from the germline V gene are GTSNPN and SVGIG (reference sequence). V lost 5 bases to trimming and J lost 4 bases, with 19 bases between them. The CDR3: CAWAAGLSGADTQYF. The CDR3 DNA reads TGTGCCTGGGCCGCCGGACTCTCCGGGGCAGATACGCAGTATTTT.

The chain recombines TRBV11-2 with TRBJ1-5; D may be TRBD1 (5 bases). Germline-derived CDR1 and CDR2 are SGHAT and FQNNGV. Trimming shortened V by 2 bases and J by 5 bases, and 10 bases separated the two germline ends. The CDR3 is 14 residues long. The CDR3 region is CASSLQGLDQPQHF. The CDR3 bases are TGTGCCAGCAGCTTACAGGGATTAGATCAGCCCCAGCATTTT.

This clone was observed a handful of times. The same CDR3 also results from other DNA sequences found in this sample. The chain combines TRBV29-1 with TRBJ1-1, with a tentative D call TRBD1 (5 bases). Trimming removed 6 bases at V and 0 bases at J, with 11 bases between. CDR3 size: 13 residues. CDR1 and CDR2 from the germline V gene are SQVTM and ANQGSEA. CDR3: CSVGGIMNTEAFF. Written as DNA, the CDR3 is TGCAGCGTGGGGGGAATCATGAACACTGAAGCTTTCTTT.

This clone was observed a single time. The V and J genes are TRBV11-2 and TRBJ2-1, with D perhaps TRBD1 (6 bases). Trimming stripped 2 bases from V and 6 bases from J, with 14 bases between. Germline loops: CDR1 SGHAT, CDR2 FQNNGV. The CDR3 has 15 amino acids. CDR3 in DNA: TGTGCCAGCAGCTTACGGACAGCGCTCGGCAATGAGCAGTTCTTC. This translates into CASSLRTALGNEQFF. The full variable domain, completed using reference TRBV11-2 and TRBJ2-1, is EAGVAQSPRYKIIEKRQSVAFWCNPISGHATLYWYQQILGQGPKLLIQFQNNGVVDDSQLPKDRFSAERLKGVDSTLKIQPAKLEDSAVYLCASSLRTALGNEQFFGPGTRLTVL.

The CDR3 region is CASSESPDSNYGYTF. Here the CDR3 DNA reads TGCGCCAGCAGTGAGTCGCCGGACAGTAACTATGGCTACACCTTC. The chain uses TRBV10-1 and TRBJ1-2, with a tentative D call TRBD1 (6 bases). In germline, CDR1 is WNHNN, CDR2 SYGVQD (reference sequence). Deletions cut 0 bases from V and 1 base from J, with 9 bases between. This CDR3 has 15 residues.

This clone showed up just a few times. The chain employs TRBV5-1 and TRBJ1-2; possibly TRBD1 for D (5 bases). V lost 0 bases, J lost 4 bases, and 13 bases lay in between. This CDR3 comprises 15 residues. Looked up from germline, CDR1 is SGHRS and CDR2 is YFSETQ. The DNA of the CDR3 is TGCGCCAGCAGCTTGGAGCAGGGATCGGCCTATGGCTACACCTTC. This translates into CASSLEQGSAYGYTF. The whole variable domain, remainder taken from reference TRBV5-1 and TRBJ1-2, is KAGVTQTPRYLIKTRGQQVTLSCSPISGHRSVSWYQQTPGQGLQFLFEYFSETQRNKGNFPGRFSGRQFSNSRSEMNVSTLELGDSALYLCASSLEQGSAYGYTFGSGTRLTVV.

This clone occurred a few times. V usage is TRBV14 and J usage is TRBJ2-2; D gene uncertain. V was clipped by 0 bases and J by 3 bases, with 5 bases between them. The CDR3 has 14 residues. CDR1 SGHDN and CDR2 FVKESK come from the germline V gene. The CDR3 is CASSQDADTGELFF. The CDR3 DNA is TGTGCCAGCAGCCAAGATGCGGACACCGGGGAGCTGTTTTTT.

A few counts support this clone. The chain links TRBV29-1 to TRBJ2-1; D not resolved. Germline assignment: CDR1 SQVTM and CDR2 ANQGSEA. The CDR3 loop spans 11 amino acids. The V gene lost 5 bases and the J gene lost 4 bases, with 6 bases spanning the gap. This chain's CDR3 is CSVSFYNEQFF. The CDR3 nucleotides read TGCAGCGTTTCCTTTTACAATGAGCAGTTCTTC.

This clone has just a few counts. CDR3 sequence reads: CASSFGTSGSSYNEQFF. CDR3 bases: TGCGCCAGCAGCTTTGGGACTAGCGGGAGCTCCTACAATGAGCAGTTCTTC. The chain combines TRBV5-1 with TRBJ2-1; TRBD2 matches at 14 bases. V lost 2 bases to trimming and J lost 0 bases; unmatched junction nucleotides: 1. CDR3 length: 17 amino acids. CDR1 is SGHRS, CDR2 YFSETQ, per germline. The variable domain in full, completed from reference TRBV5-1 and TRBJ2-1, reads KAGVTQTPRYLIKTRGQQVTLSCSPISGHRSVSWYQQTPGQGLQFLFEYFSETQRNKGNFPGRFSGRQFSNSRSEMNVSTLELGDSALYLCASSFGTSGSSYNEQFFGPGTRLTVL.

In DNA, the CDR3 is TGTGCCAGCAGCTTGTCGACTAGCGGGGGGTACGAGCAGTACTTC. Its translation is CASSLSTSGGYEQYF. V gene TRBV7-9 combines with J gene TRBJ2-7; 13 positions agree with TRBD2. Germline CDR1 is SEHNR and CDR2 is FQNEAQ (reference sequence). This CDR3 has 15 residues. Germline trimming cut 3 bases from V and 4 bases from J; bases unmatched to any gene: 3.

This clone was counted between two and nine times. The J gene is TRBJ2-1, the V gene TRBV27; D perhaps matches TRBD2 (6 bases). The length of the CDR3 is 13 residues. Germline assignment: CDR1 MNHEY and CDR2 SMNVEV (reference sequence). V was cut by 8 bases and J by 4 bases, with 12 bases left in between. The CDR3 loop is CASRRTMYNEQFF. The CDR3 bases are TGTGCCAGCCGTCGGACTATGTACAATGAGCAGTTCTTC.

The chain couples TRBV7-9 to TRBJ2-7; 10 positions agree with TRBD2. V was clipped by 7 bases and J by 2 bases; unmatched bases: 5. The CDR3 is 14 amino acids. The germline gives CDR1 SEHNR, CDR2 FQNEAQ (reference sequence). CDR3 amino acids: CASTLAGEAYEQYF. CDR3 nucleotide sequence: TGTGCCAGCACCCTAGCGGGAGAGGCCTACGAGCAGTACTTC.

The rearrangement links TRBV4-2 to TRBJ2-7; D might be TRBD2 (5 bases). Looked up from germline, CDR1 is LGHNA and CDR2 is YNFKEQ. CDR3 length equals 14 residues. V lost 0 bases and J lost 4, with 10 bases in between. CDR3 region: CASSQELLAYEQYF. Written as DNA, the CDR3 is TGTGCCAGCAGCCAAGAGTTGCTAGCTTACGAGCAGTACTTC.

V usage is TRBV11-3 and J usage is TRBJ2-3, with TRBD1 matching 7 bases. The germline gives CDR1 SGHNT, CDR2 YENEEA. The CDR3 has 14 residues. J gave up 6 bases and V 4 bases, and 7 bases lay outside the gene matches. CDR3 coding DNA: TGTGCCAGCAGCTCGACAGGGACAAGGGATACGCAGTATTTT. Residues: CASSSTGTRDTQYF.

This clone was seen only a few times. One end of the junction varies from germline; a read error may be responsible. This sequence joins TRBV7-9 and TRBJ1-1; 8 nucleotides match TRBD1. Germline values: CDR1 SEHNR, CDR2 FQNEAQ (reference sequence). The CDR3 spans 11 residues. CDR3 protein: CASSSDREEDF. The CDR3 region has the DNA TGTGCCAGCAGTTCGGACAGGGAAGAGGACTTT.

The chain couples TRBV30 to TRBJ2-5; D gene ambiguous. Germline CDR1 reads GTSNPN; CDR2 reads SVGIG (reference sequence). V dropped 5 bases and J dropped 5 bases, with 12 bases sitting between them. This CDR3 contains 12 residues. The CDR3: CAWGHSEETQYF. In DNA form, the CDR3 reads TGTGCCTGGGGTCATTCTGAGGAGACCCAGTACTTC.

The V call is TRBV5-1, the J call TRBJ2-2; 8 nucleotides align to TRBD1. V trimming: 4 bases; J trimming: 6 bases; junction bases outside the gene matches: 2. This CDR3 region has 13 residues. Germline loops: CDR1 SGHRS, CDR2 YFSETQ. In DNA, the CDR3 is TGCGCCAGCAGCGCGGACAGGGCCGGGGAGCTGTTTTTT. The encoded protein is CASSADRAGELFF.

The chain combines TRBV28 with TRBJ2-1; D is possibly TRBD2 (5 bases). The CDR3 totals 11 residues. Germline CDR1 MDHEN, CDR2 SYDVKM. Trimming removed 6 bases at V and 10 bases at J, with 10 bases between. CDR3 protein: CASRTRVEQFF. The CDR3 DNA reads TGTGCCAGCAGAACTAGGGTCGAGCAGTTCTTC. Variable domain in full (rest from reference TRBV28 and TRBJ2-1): DVKVTQSSRYLVKRTGEKVFLECVQDMDHENMFWYRQDPGLGLRLIYFSYDVKMKEKGDIPEGYSVSREKKERFSLILESASTNQTSMYLCASRTRVEQFFGPGTRLTVL.

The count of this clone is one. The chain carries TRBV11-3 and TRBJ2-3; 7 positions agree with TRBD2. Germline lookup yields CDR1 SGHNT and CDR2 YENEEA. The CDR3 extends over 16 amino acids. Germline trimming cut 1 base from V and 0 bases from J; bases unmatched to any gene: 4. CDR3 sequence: CASSLGRRESTDTQYF. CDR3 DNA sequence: TGTGCCAGCAGCTTAGGGAGGCGGGAGAGCACAGATACGCAGTATTTT.

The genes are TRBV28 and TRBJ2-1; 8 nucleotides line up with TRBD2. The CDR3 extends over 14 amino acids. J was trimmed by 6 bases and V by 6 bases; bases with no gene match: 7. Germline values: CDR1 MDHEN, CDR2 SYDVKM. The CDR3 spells CASRQAGTSNEQFF. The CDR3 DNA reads TGTGCCAGCAGGCAGGCCGGGACTAGCAATGAGCAGTTCTTC.